This TCR beta chain was identified during a study of T cell repertoires in cytomegalovirus infection. At the level of the study: CMV epitopes that were recently identified and HLA-C-restricted were used alongside well-studied HLA-B-restricted ones. Evidence of both CMV infection and a matching HLA type came from public TCR beta signatures.

This clonotype was recorded only once. Its target is not known. Points from the study as a whole: Cumulated frequencies of public TCR beta families served to identify carriers of CMV plus the relevant HLA. The ex vivo response was dominated by HLA-C-restricted CMV-specific TCR beta clonotypes.

Via MiXCR, TCRdb re-called the reads, giving one row per CDR3 protein. The sample includes around 900,000 distinct CDR3 sequences, 30% to 40% of them seen just once. V dropped 1 base and J dropped 2 bases, with 12 bases sitting between them. Germline-derived CDR1 and CDR2 are LNHDA and SQIVND (reference sequence). The CDR3 contains 15 residues. The V call is TRBV19, the J call TRBJ2-7, with D perhaps given as TRBD1 or TRBD2 (5 bases each). The sequence was collected from a human donor in good health (CMV status not recorded). Some clones in this sample may be carry-over from other donors' samples. Sample: cultured CD8+ T cells from PBMCs, taken from culture after CMV antigen stimulation. The DNA of the CDR3 is TGTGCCAGTAGTATAGTCCGGGACGGCCCCTACGAGCAGTACTTC. The encoded protein is CASSIVRDGPYEQYF.